This T cell receptor beta chain was recovered during a study of CD8 T cells in Susac syndrome. There are 17 residues in the CDR3. Trimming took 3 bases from V and 0 from J, leaving 16 bases between them. When the RNA was reverse transcribed, random hexamers were used with an input of roughly 0.5 to 1 ug. Using its own MiXCR run on the immunoSEQ multiplex PCR reads, TCRdb lists one record per CDR3 protein. The repertoire consists of about 200,000 distinct CDR3 sequences, with 95% occurring once and the leading ten covering around 0.08%. V usage is TRBV12-3 or TRBV12-4 and J usage is TRBJ2-3; the D is unclear. Sequenced input: CD4+ T cells from PBMCs. The receptor comes from a human donor with multiple sclerosis. The CDR3 DNA is TGTGCCAGCAGTTTGGTGGGTGAAGATTTTAGCACAGATACGCAGTATTTT. As protein: CASSLVGEDFSTDTQYF.